These 10 T cell receptor beta chains were all obtained from the same sample, sequenced in a study of long-term antiretroviral therapy in people with HIV. Sequencing used immunoSEQ v3.0 at survey level. Using immunoSEQ multiplex PCR, the repertoire was profiled, and TCRdb retains in-frame clones only, with some absent. This table has some 31,000 clones, roughly 97% appearing once. Material: unsorted PBMCs, obtained 7.6 years after starting antiretroviral therapy. The receptors were gathered from a man aged 30 to 39 with HIV.

The rearrangement uses TRBV7-9 and TRBJ1-1, with no clear D. CDR1 is SEHNR, CDR2 FQNEAQ, per germline (reference sequence). The ends were cut back, 7 bases at V and 0 bases at J, with 15 bases in the middle. The CDR3 loop spans 15 amino acids. The CDR3 here is CASTPLGQVNTEAFF. CDR3 nucleotide sequence: TGTGCCAGCACCCCCCTAGGGCAAGTGAACACTGAAGCTTTCTTT.

This clone was detected only once. The chain uses TRBV5-5 and TRBJ2-7; D not certain. The germline V and J ends were trimmed by 4 bases and 6 bases, with 17 bases remaining between them. The CDR3 is 14 residues long. From germline, CDR1 is SGHKS and CDR2 YYEKEE (reference sequence). The CDR3 nucleotides are TGTGCCAGCAGCCTCACGGTTTTGAGGTCCGAGCAGTACTTC. Translated, it gives CASSLTVLRSEQYF.

J is TRBJ1-5 and V is TRBV11-2, with 10 bases that match TRBD1. The CDR3 contains 14 residues. V gave up 5 bases and J gave up 5 bases; unmatched junction bases: 3. Germline V gene data show CDR1 as SGHAT and CDR2 as FQNNGV. This CDR3 reads CASSKGQGYQPQHF. The CDR3 nucleotides are TGTGCCAGCAGCAAGGGACAGGGGTATCAGCCCCAGCATTTT.

The rearrangement links TRBV4-2 to TRBJ1-5; no clear D. Germline values: CDR1 LGHNA, CDR2 YNFKEQ. This CDR3 has 17 amino acids. Trimming shortened V by 1 base and J by 0 bases, and 13 bases separated the two germline ends. In nucleotides, the CDR3 is TGTGCCAGCAGCCAAGGTCCAAGCCAGTATAGCAATCAGCCCCAGCATTTT. Amino acids: CASSQGPSQYSNQPQHF.

The chain links TRBV21-1 to TRBJ1-1. TRBV21-1 is a known pseudogene. This CDR3 has 13 residues. In DNA form, the CDR3 reads TGTGCCAGCAGCAAGAGTATAGAGAGGGAAGCTTTCTTT. Encoded protein: CASSKSIEREAFF.

This chain links TRBV7-9 with TRBJ1-1; D is perhaps TRBD1 (6 bases). This CDR3 has 13 amino acids. Germline V gene data show CDR1 as SEHNR and CDR2 as FQNEAQ (reference sequence). V dropped 7 bases and J dropped 5 bases, with 14 bases sitting between them. CDR3 loop: CASTSGTRTEAFF. CDR3 sequence (DNA): TGTGCCAGCACATCCGGGACAAGGACTGAAGCTTTCTTT.

The V gene is TRBV2, the J gene TRBJ2-2; possible D gene TRBD1, 6 bases. The germline V gene has CDR1 SNHLY and CDR2 FYNNEI. The CDR3 length is 13 residues. The V end was cut by 5 bases, the J end by 7 bases, with 11 bases between. CDR3 DNA: TGTGCCAGCAGTACTCAGGGGAGCGGGGAGCTGTTTTTT. This codes for CASSTQGSGELFF. Full variable domain (remainder filled in from reference TRBV2 and TRBJ2-2): EPEVTQTPSHQVTQMGQEVILRCVPISNHLYFYWYRQILGQKVEFLVSFYNNEISEKSEIFDDQFSVERPDGSNFTLKIRSTKLEDSAMYFCASSTQGSGELFFGEGSRLTVL.

The chain couples TRBV12-5 to TRBJ2-2, with D possibly TRBD1 on 6 matching bases. Germline V CDR1 and CDR2: LGHNT, FRNRAP. Deletions cut 4 bases from V and 3 bases from J, with 12 bases between. The CDR3 spans 15 residues. The CDR3 bases are TGTGCTAGTGGTTCCGGACAGCTCGACACCGGGGAGCTGTTTTTT. Protein product: CASGSGQLDTGELFF.

The chain combines TRBV5-4 with TRBJ2-7; 7 positions match TRBD2. The V gene's germline CDR1 is SGHNT and CDR2 YYREEE (reference sequence). The CDR3 covers 14 residues. Trimming removed 0 bases from V and 5 bases from J; junction bases left unmatched: 5. DNA of the CDR3: TGTGCCAGCAGCTTGGCGGGGGGAGGGGACGAGCAGTACTTC. As protein: CASSLAGGGDEQYF.

The chain links TRBV4-2 to TRBJ2-3; 15 bases are shared with TRBD2. Germline lookup yields CDR1 LGHNA and CDR2 YNFKEQ. The trim removed 7 bases at V and 2 bases at J, leaving 16 bases unmatched. The CDR3 loop spans 20 amino acids. CDR3 in amino acids: CASNLRGTSGRLGYTDTQYF. Here the CDR3 DNA reads TGTGCCAGCAACCTAAGGGGGACTAGCGGGAGGCTGGGGTACACAGATACGCAGTATTTT.